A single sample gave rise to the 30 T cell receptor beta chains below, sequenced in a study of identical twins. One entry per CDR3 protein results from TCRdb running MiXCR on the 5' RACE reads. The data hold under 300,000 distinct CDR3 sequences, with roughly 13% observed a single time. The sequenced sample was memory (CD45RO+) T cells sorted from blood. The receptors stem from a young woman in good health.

The CDR3 DNA follows: TGTGCCAGCAGCCGGATCTGGGGAACTAATGAAAAACTGTTTTTT. Protein product: CASSRIWGTNEKLFF. This chain joins TRBV6-1 and TRBJ1-4; D is unclear. CDR1 MNHNS and CDR2 SASEGT come from the germline V gene. The length of the CDR3 is 15 residues. Trimming took 6 bases from V and 1 from J, leaving 12 bases between them.

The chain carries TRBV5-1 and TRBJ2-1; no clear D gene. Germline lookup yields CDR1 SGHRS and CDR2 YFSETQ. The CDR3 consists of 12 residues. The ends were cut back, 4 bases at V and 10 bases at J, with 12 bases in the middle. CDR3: CASSLESPEQFF. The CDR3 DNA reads TGCGCCAGCAGCCTTGAGTCCCCCGAGCAGTTCTTC.

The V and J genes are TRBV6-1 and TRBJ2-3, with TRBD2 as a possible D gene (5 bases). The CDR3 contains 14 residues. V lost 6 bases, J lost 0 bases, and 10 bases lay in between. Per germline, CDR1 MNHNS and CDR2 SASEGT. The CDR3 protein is CASRTGWSTDTQYF. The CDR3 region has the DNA TGTGCCAGCAGGACGGGGTGGAGCACAGATACGCAGTATTTT.

In DNA form, the CDR3 reads TGTGCCAGCAGCTCCACAGGGCCCCCTTTCTATGGCTACACCTTC. Translation gives CASSSTGPPFYGYTF. The V gene is TRBV7-6, the J gene TRBJ1-2, with D possibly matching TRBD1 (6 bases). CDR3 length: 15 residues. CDR1 SGHVS and CDR2 FNYEAQ come from the germline V gene. Trimming took 4 bases from V and 4 from J, leaving 16 bases between them.

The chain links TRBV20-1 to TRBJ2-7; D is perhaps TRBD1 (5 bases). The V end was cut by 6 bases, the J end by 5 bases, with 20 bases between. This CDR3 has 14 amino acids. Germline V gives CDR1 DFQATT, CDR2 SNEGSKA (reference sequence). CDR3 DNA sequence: TGCAGTGCGGAGACAGCCGAAGCAATCCACGAGCAGTACTTC. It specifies CSAETAEAIHEQYF.

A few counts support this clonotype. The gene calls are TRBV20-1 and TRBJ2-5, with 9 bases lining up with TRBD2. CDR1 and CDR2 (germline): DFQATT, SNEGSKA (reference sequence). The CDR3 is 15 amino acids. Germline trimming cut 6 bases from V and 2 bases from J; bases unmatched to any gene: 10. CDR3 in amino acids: CSARGAGGVQETQYF. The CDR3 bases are TGCAGTGCCAGGGGTGCGGGGGGGGTACAAGAGACCCAGTACTTC.

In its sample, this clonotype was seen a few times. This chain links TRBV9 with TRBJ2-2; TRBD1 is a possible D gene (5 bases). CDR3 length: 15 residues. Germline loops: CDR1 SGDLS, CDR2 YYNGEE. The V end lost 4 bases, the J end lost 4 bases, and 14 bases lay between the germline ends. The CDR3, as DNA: TGTGCCAGCAGCCCCTGGGGCGGAGCCACCGGGGAGCTGTTTTTT. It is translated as CASSPWGGATGELFF.

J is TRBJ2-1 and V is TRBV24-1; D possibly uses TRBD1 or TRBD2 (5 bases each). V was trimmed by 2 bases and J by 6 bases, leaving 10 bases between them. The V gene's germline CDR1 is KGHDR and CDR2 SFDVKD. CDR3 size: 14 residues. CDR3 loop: CATSDSGGSNEQFF. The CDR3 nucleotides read TGTGCCACCAGTGATTCTGGGGGAAGCAATGAGCAGTTCTTC.

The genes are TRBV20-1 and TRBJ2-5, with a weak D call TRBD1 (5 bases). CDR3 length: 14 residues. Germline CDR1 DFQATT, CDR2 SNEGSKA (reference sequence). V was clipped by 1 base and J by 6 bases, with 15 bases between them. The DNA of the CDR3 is TGCAGTGCTAGAGTTGGCCTAGGGGTACAGACCCAGTACTTC. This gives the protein CSARVGLGVQTQYF.

The CDR3 DNA reads TGCAGTGCTAGAGTCATCACTGAAGCTTTCTTT. Translated, it gives CSARVITEAFF. The chain uses TRBV20-1 and TRBJ1-1, with D uncertain. This CDR3 is built from 11 residues. The V gene lost 1 base and the J gene lost 4 bases, with 4 bases spanning the gap. Germline lookup yields CDR1 DFQATT and CDR2 SNEGSKA (reference sequence).

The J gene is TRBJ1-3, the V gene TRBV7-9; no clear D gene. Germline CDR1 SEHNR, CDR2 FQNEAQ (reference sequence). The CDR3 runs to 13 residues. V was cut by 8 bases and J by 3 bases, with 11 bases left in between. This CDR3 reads CASGGYVGNTIYF. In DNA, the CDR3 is TGTGCCAGCGGAGGGTACGTTGGAAACACCATATATTTT.

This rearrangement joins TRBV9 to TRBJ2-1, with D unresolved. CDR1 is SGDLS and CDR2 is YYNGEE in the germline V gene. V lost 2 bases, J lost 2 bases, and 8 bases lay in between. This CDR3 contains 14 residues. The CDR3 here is CASSVLPTYNEQFF. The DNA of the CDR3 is TGTGCCAGCAGCGTGCTACCAACCTACAATGAGCAGTTCTTC. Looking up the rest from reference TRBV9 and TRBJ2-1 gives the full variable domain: DSGVTQTPKHLITATGQRVTLRCSPRSGDLSVYWYQQSLDQGLQFLIQYYNGEERAKGNILERFSAQQFPDLHSELNLSSLELGDSALYFCASSVLPTYNEQFFGPGTRLTVL.

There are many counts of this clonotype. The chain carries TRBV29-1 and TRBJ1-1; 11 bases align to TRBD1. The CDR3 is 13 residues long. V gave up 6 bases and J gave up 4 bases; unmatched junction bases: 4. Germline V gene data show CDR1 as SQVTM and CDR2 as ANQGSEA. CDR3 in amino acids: CSVEGQGGTEAFF. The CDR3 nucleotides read TGCAGCGTGGAGGGACAGGGGGGCACTGAAGCTTTCTTT.

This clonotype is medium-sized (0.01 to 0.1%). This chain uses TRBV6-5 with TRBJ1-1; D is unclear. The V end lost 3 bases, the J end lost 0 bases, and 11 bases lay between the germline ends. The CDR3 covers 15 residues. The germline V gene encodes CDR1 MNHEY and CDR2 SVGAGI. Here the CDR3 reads CASSYGLSMNTEAFF. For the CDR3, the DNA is TGTGCCAGCAGTTATGGCCTAAGTATGAACACTGAAGCTTTCTTT.

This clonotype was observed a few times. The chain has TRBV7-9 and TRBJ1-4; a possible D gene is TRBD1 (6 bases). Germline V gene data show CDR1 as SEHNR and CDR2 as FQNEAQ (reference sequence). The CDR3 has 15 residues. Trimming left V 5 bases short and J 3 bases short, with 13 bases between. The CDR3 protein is CASSARQASNEKLFF. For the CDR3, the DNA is TGTGCCAGCAGCGCCCGACAGGCGTCTAATGAAAAACTGTTTTTT.

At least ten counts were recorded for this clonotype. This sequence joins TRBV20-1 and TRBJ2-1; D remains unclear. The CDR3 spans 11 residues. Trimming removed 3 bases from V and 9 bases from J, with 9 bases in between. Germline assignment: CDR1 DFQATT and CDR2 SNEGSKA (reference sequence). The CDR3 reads CSARRLAEQFF. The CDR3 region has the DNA TGCAGTGCTAGGAGGTTGGCTGAGCAGTTCTTC.

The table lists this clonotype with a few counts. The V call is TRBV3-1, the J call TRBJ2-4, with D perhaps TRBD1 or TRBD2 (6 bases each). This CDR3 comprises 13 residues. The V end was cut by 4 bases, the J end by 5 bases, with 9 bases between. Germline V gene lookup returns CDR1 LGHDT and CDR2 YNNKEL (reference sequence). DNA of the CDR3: TGTGCCAGCAGCCTGGGGGGCCAAAACATTCAGTACTTC. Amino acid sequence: CASSLGGQNIQYF.

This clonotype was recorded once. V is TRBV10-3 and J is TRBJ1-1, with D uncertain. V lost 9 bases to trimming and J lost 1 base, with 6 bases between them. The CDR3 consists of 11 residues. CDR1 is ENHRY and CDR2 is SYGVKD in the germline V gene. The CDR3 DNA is TGTGCCATAAGAAGGAACACTGAAGCTTTCTTT. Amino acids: CAIRRNTEAFF.

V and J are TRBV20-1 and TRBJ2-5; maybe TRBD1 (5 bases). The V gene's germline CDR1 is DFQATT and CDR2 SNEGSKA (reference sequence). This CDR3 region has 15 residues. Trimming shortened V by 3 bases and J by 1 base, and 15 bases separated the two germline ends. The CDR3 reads CSASLGARAQETQYF. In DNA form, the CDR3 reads TGCAGTGCTAGTCTAGGGGCCCGAGCCCAAGAGACCCAGTACTTC.

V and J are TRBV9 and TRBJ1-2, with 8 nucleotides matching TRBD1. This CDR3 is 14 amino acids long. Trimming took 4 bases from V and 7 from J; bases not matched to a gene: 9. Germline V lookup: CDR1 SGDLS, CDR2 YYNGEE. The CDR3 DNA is TGTGCCAGCAGCCCCGGACAGGGCTACGTTGGCTACACCTTC. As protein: CASSPGQGYVGYTF.

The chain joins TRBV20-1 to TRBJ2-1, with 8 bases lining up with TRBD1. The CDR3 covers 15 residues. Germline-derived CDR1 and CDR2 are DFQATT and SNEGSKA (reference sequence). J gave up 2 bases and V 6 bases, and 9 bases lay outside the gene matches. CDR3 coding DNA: TGCAGTGCGACCGACAGGGGCCGAACCTACAATGAGCAGTTCTTC. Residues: CSATDRGRTYNEQFF.

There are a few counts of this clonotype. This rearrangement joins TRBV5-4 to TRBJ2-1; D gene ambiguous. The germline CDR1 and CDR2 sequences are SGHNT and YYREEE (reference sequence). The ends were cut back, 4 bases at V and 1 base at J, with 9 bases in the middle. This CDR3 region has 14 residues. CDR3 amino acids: CASSPTGSYNEQFF. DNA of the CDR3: TGTGCCAGCAGCCCGACGGGTTCCTACAATGAGCAGTTCTTC.

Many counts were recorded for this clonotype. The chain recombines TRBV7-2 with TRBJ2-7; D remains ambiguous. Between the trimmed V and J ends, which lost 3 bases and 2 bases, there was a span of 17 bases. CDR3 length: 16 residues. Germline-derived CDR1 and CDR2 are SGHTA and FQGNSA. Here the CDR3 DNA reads TGTGCCAGCAGCTTGACTCCTCAATTAATTGCCTACGAGCAGTACTTC. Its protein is CASSLTPQLIAYEQYF.

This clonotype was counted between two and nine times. Written as DNA, the CDR3 is TGTGCCAGCAGCTTAAACAACCTTTACTACTACGAGCAGTACTTC. It specifies CASSLNNLYYYEQYF. This rearrangement joins TRBV7-2 to TRBJ2-7; D gene uncertain. The CDR3 runs to 15 residues. From germline, CDR1 is SGHTA and CDR2 FQGNSA. Deletions cut 2 bases from V and 3 bases from J, with 14 bases between.

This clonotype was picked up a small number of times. The CDR3 nucleotides read TGTGCCAGCAGTTACTCTGCGACTAGCGGGAGTGAGTACTTC. This encodes CASSYSATSGSEYF. The rearrangement links TRBV6-2 or TRBV6-3 to TRBJ2-4, with TRBD2 identical over 12 bases. V shed 0 bases, J shed 14 bases, and the junction held 5 bases outside the gene matches. The CDR3 consists of 14 residues. CDR1 and CDR2 (germline): MNHEY, SVGEGT.

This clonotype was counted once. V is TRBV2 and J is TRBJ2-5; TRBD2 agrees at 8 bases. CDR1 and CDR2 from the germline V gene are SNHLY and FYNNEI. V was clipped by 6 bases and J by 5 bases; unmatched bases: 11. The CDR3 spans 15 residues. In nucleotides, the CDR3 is TGTGCCAGCAGCCTTCTCTCGGGGGGGCTCGAGACCCAGTACTTC. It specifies CASSLLSGGLETQYF.

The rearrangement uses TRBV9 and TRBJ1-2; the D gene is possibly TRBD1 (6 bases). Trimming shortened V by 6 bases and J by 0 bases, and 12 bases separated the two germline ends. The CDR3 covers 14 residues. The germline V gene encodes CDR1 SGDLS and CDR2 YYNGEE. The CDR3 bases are TGTGCCAGCACGGGGGACACTCCTAACTATGGCTACACCTTC. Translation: CASTGDTPNYGYTF.

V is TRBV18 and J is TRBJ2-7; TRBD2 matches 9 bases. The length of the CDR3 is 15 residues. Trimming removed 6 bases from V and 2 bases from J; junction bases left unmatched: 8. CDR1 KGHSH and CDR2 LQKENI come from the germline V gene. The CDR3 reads CASSPKVAGAYEQYF. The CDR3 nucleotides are TGTGCCAGCTCCCCCAAGGTAGCGGGGGCCTACGAGCAGTACTTC.

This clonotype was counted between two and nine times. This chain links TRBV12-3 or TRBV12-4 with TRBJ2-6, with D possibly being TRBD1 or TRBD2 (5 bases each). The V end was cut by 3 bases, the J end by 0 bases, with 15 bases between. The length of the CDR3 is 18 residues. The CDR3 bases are TGTGCCAGCAGTTTGGGACCTCTTCCCAGCTCTGGGGCCAACGTCCTGACTTTC. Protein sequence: CASSLGPLPSSGANVLTF.

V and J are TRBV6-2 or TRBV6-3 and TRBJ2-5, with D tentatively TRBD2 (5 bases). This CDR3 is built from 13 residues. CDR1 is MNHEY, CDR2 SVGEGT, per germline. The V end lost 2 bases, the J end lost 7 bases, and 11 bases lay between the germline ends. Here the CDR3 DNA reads TGTGCCAGCAGTTACGGAGAGGGCGGGACCCAGTACTTC. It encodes CASSYGEGGTQYF.